These 10 T cell receptor beta chains share one sample of origin, sequenced in a study of blood T cells in healthy people across ages. A J-beta primer mix and a sample-barcoded 5' primer were used in a second PCR of roughly 7 to 12 cycles. MiXCR was run by TCRdb on the 5' RACE reads, yielding one entry per CDR3 protein. Of approximately 900,000 distinct CDR3 sequences listed, around 46% are singletons. Material: blood. These receptor sequences come from a young man in good health.

The chain uses TRBV12-3 or TRBV12-4 and TRBJ1-5; 8 nucleotides agree with TRBD1. The ends lost 6 bases at V and 5 bases at J; junction bases unmatched: 9. The CDR3 extends over 15 amino acids. The chain's CDR3 is CASRPGTGVYQPQHF. The CDR3 nucleotides read TGTGCCAGCAGACCCGGGACAGGAGTATATCAGCCCCAGCATTTT.

Here the CDR3 DNA reads TGCGCCAGCAGCGAAGGACGGATCGCCTACGAGCAGTACTTC. It encodes CASSEGRIAYEQYF. V is TRBV5-1 and J is TRBJ2-7; the D is unclear. In germline, CDR1 is SGHRS, CDR2 YFSETQ. This CDR3 has 14 amino acids. Trimming shortened V by 4 bases and J by 2 bases, and 13 bases separated the two germline ends. Looking up the rest from reference TRBV5-1 and TRBJ2-7 gives the full variable domain: KAGVTQTPRYLIKTRGQQVTLSCSPISGHRSVSWYQQTPGQGLQFLFEYFSETQRNKGNFPGRFSGRQFSNSRSEMNVSTLELGDSALYLCASSEGRIAYEQYFGPGTRLTVT.

The V and J genes are TRBV4-3 and TRBJ2-7; TRBD2 might be the D (7 bases). Germline-derived CDR1 and CDR2 are LGHNA and YSLEER. Trimming pared 0 bases from V and 10 bases from J, leaving 16 bases between. The CDR3 contains 14 residues. This CDR3 is CASSQDTRGGDQYF. CDR3 nucleotide sequence: TGCGCCAGCAGCCAAGATACGAGGGGGGGTGACCAGTACTTC.

The genes are TRBV9 and TRBJ2-1, with D unclear. The CDR3 spans 13 residues. The germline V gene encodes CDR1 SGDLS and CDR2 YYNGEE. Trimming pared 0 bases from V and 5 bases from J, leaving 6 bases between. In nucleotides, the CDR3 is TGTGCCAGCAGCGTAGGAAATAACAATGAGCAGTTCTTC. It translates to CASSVGNNNEQFF.

V gene TRBV12-3 or TRBV12-4 combines with J gene TRBJ1-5; a possible D gene is TRBD1 (5 bases). The V and J ends lost 6 bases and 0 bases respectively, with 9 bases between them. The CDR3 is 14 amino acids. CDR3 residues: CASSPGISNQPQHF. For the CDR3, the DNA is TGTGCCAGCAGCCCAGGGATTAGCAATCAGCCCCAGCATTTT.

In this sample, this clonotype turned up a few times. This chain uses TRBV20-1 with TRBJ1-5, with D possibly matching TRBD1 (5 bases). Trimming shortened V by 6 bases and J by 4 bases, and 13 bases separated the two germline ends. Germline V lookup: CDR1 DFQATT, CDR2 SNEGSKA (reference sequence). This CDR3 spans 13 amino acids. The CDR3 sequence: CSAGDGFNQPQHF. CDR3 nucleotide sequence: TGCAGTGCCGGGGACGGCTTTAATCAGCCCCAGCATTTT.

This chain links TRBV28 with TRBJ1-5; TRBD1 matches at 7 bases. The CDR3 totals 16 residues. The V gene's germline CDR1 is MDHEN and CDR2 SYDVKM. V lost 4 bases and J lost 0; bases outside the gene matches: 6. CDR3 in DNA: TGTGCCAGCAGTTCATCACACAGGGGTAGCAATCAGCCCCAGCATTTT. It specifies CASSSSHRGSNQPQHF. Combining the CDR3 with reference TRBV28 and TRBJ1-5 gives the whole variable domain DVKVTQSSRYLVKRTGEKVFLECVQDMDHENMFWYRQDPGLGLRLIYFSYDVKMKEKGDIPEGYSVSREKKERFSLILESASTNQTSMYLCASSSSHRGSNQPQHFGDGTRLSIL.

The rearrangement uses TRBV6-4 and TRBJ2-3, with D unclear. V lost 6 bases and J 0 bases, leaving 10 bases between the germline ends. The CDR3 extends over 14 amino acids. Germline CDR1 and CDR2: MRHNA and SNTAGT. In nucleotides, the CDR3 is TGTGCCAGCAGCGAGGTCGGTAGCACAGATACGCAGTATTTT. Translating it yields CASSEVGSTDTQYF.

This clonotype came up a few times. The chain links TRBV12-3 or TRBV12-4 to TRBJ2-3; tentatively, D is TRBD2 (6 bases). The CDR3 runs to 14 residues. V was clipped by 7 bases and J by 1 base, with 12 bases between them. The CDR3: CASTLGGGTDTQYF. CDR3 coding DNA: TGTGCCAGCACCCTTGGCGGGGGCACAGATACGCAGTATTTT.

The genes are TRBV6-5 and TRBJ1-5; D is unresolved. From germline, CDR1 is MNHEY and CDR2 SVGAGI. V was pared by 2 bases and J by 3 bases, with 5 bases between. This CDR3 is built from 13 residues. The chain's CDR3 is CASSYKANQPQHF. DNA for the CDR3: TGTGCCAGCAGTTACAAAGCCAATCAGCCCCAGCATTTT.